These 15 T cell receptor beta chains were all obtained from the same sample, sequenced in a study of metastatic and nonmetastatic thyroid tumors. With MiXCR, TCRdb reprocessed the PCR reads. The repertoire has about 92,000 clones, 14% to 15% of them found once; the top ten carry roughly 3.9%. None of the patients had undergone any treatment ahead of thyroid surgery. The source material was blood. These receptors were collected from a female donor with papillary thyroid cancer or a benign thyroid nodule (not recorded which). Some clones in this sample may be carry-over from other donors' samples.

For this clone: A much larger clone is a single base away; this may be a read error. The V and J genes are TRBV6-1 and TRBJ1-5; D unresolved. The V end lost 7 bases, the J end lost 4 bases, and 17 bases lay between the germline ends. Germline V CDR1 and CDR2: MNHNS, SASEGT. The CDR3 totals 15 residues. CDR3 nucleotides: TGTGCCAGCATCCCCGCGTCTTTAGGAAATCAGCCCCAGCATTTT. Residues: CASIPASLGNQPQHF.

On this clone itself: A much more abundant neighbour one base away suggests this may be a read error. The CDR3 loop is CASTTGVPAEAFF. The CDR3 bases are TGTGCCAGCACCACGGGGGTTCCCGCTGAAGCTTTCTTT. The chain couples TRBV2 to TRBJ1-1; D perhaps matches TRBD1 (5 bases). CDR3 length: 13 residues. Trimming took off 7 bases at V and 6 bases at J, with 15 bases between the two ends. CDR1 and CDR2 from the germline V gene are SNHLY and FYNNEI.

Notes on this clone: It may be a read error: a sequence one base away is much more abundant. V is TRBV20-1 and J is TRBJ2-5; perhaps TRBD2 as D (6 bases). This CDR3 contains 12 residues. CDR1 and CDR2 (germline): DFQATT, SNEGSKA (reference sequence). This CDR3 reads CSARIGDWTQHF. The CDR3 DNA reads as TGCAGTGCTAGAATTGGGGACTGGACCCAGCACTTC.

This clone has ten or more counts. An end of the junction does not agree with germline; a read error may underlie this. The rearrangement uses TRBV2 and TRBJ2-1, with D possibly being TRBD2 (5 bases). The germline V gene has CDR1 SNHLY and CDR2 FYNNEI. There are 11 residues in the CDR3. The CDR3 DNA is TGTGCCAGCAGTGAACTTAATAAACCGGGATTC. This gives the protein CASSELNKPGF.

This clone has at least ten counts. The J gene is TRBJ2-1, the V gene TRBV4-1; the D is unclear. V lost 4 bases and J 7 bases, leaving 23 bases between the germline ends. The CDR3 has 17 amino acids. From germline, CDR1 is MGHRA and CDR2 YSYEKL. The CDR3 nucleotides read TGCGCCAGCAGCCCCCTGCGGATGGTCAGGTCCTTTAATGAGCAGTTCTTC. It translates to CASSPLRMVRSFNEQFF.

This clone was detected many times. The chain links TRBV6-1 to TRBJ1-4, with unresolved D. The germline V gene has CDR1 MNHNS and CDR2 SASEGT. This CDR3 region has 15 residues. V shed 11 bases and J shed 1 base, with 17 bases lying between them. CDR3 sequence: CAGQVSGKTNEKLFF. CDR3 DNA: TGTGCCGGCCAGGTATCGGGTAAAACTAATGAAAAACTGTTTTTT.

To note about this clone: Given the absence of the conserved phenylalanine or tryptophan at the CDR3 end, a read error is likely. The gene calls are TRBV2 and TRBJ2-7, with TRBD1 matching over 8 bases. The CDR3 is 15 amino acids. After removal of 11 bases from V and 1 base from J, the junction contained 13 bases not matched to a gene. Germline lookup yields CDR1 SNHLY and CDR2 FYNNEI. The CDR3 loop reads CASSRRTGCSYEQYS. DNA of the CDR3: TGTGCCTCCAGCAGGAGGACAGGGTGTTCCTACGAGCAGTACTCC.

V is TRBV5-1 and J is TRBJ2-3; TRBD2 aligns across 7 bases. The V gene end was trimmed by 5 bases and the J gene end by 2 bases; junction bases not matched to a gene: 5. The CDR3 spans 14 residues. CDR1 and CDR2 from the germline V gene are SGHRS and YFSETQ. The CDR3 here is CASRVGGLTDTQYF. The CDR3 DNA follows: TGCGCCAGCAGAGTGGGAGGGCTCACAGATACGCAGTATTTT. The full variable domain, its missing parts supplied by reference TRBV5-1 and TRBJ2-3, is KAGVTQTPRYLIKTRGQQVTLSCSPISGHRSVSWYQQTPGQGLQFLFEYFSETQRNKGNFPGRFSGRQFSNSRSEMNVSTLELGDSALYLCASRVGGLTDTQYFGPGTRLTVL.

On this clone itself: This could be a read error, since a much larger clone is one nucleotide away. The chain has TRBV20-1 and TRBJ1-5; D not certain. Trimming took 3 bases from V and 5 from J, leaving 8 bases between them. The germline V gene encodes CDR1 DFQATT and CDR2 SNEGSKA (reference sequence). There are 12 residues in the CDR3. As DNA, the CDR3 is TGCAGTGCTAGTGTCGGCTATCAGCCCCAGCATTTT. This sequence encodes CSASVGYQPQHF.

With regard to this clone: This may be a read error, as it is one base from a much larger clone. Other DNA variants within this sample encode the same CDR3. The V and J genes are TRBV14 and TRBJ1-1; TRBD1 matches 8 bases. The CDR3 loop spans 16 amino acids. Germline loops: CDR1 SGHDN, CDR2 FVKESK. V dropped 4 bases and J dropped 2; count of bases not matched to a gene: 9. The CDR3 nucleotides are TGTGCCAGCAGCCCTACCGGACAGGGCCTTAACACTGAAGCTTTCTTT. Translation: CASSPTGQGLNTEAFF.

This clone was recorded many times. The same CDR3 arises from other DNA sequences in this sample as well. The chain uses TRBV5-1 and TRBJ2-3; D gene unclear. There are 15 residues in the CDR3. The ends were cut back, 0 bases at V and 0 bases at J, with 8 bases in the middle. The germline V gene encodes CDR1 SGHRS and CDR2 YFSETQ. Here the CDR3 reads CASSLAMGSTDTQYF. The CDR3 nucleotides read TGCGCCAGCAGCTTGGCCATGGGAAGCACAGATACGCAGTATTTT.

This clone was seen only a few times. This sequence may be a read error, since a much larger clone differs from it by one base. The chain couples TRBV25-1 to TRBJ1-1; the D is unclear. Germline assignment: CDR1 MGHDK and CDR2 SYGVNS. The CDR3 is 11 residues long. Here the CDR3 DNA reads TGTGCCAGCAGCCGCCGCGCTGAAGATTTCTTT. This codes for CASSRRAEDFF.

This clone was counted ten times or more. At one end the junction does not follow the germline gene, possibly because of a read error. The genes are TRBV4-1 and TRBJ2-1; D might be TRBD2 (7 bases). There are 13 residues in the CDR3. CDR1 and CDR2 (germline): MGHRA, YSYEKL. The CDR3 protein is CASSQGGGEEAIF. The CDR3 coding sequence is TGCGCCAGCAGCCAGGGAGGGGGAGAGGAGGCCATCTTC.

This clone was seen a handful of times. One end of the junction is discordant with germline, which a read error may explain. The same CDR3 can be traced to other DNA sequences in this sample. The CDR3 here is CSAREPELNSPLHF. CDR3 coding DNA: TGCAGTGCTAGAGAGCCGGAGTTGAATTCACCTCTCCACTTT. This chain uses TRBV20-1 with TRBJ1-6; unclear D gene. The CDR3 runs to 14 residues. The germline CDR1 and CDR2 sequences are DFQATT and SNEGSKA (reference sequence).

The genes are TRBV5-4 and TRBJ2-7, with D perhaps assigned TRBD1 or TRBD2 (5 bases each). V was clipped by 4 bases and J by 2 bases, with 13 bases between them. Looked up from germline, CDR1 is SGHNT and CDR2 is YYREEE (reference sequence). The CDR3 is 14 residues long. The CDR3 DNA follows: TGTGCCAGCAGCGTCCGGGACGGCCCCTACGAGCAGTACTTC. Translation: CASSVRDGPYEQYF.